Listed below are T cell receptor beta chains from one sample, sequenced in a study of blood T cell repertoires in COVID-19. Data came from immunoSEQ multiplex PCR; TCRdb stores just in-frame clones and leaves some out. The profile covers under 85,000 clones, with 90% appearing a single time and 5.3% taken by the ten largest. Sequencing was done on a sample of peripheral blood. These receptors were obtained from a man between 45 and 60 years old with acute or convalescent COVID-19. CDR3s include the opening cysteine and the closing phenylalanine or tryptophan. The D gene is left open where the match is weak. Clone size appears in some rows only: once, few, many, or a class for an expanded clone.

clone size: -
D gene: TRBD1
V gene: TRBV27
J gene: TRBJ1-2
CDR3 protein: CASTSWDRRNYGYTF
CDR3 DNA: TGTGCCAGCACTAGTTGGGACAGGCGGAACTATGGCTACACCTTC

clone size: -
D gene: -
V gene: TRBV30
J gene: TRBJ2-2
CDR3 protein: CAQRGYPNTGELFF
CDR3 DNA: TGTGCCCAACGAGGGTACCCGAACACCGGGGAGCTGTTTTTT

clone size: -
D gene: TRBD2
V gene: TRBV7-2
J gene: TRBJ2-1
CDR3 protein: CASSLLTSGIFSYNEQFF
CDR3 DNA: TGTGCCAGCAGCTTATTAACTAGCGGGATTTTCTCCTACAATGAGCAGTTCTTC

clone size: few
D gene: TRBD1
V gene: TRBV2
J gene: TRBJ1-2
CDR3 protein: CASSEDRGHWYGYTF
CDR3 DNA: TGTGCCAGCAGTGAGGACAGGGGGCATTGGTATGGCTACACCTTC

clone size: -
D gene: TRBD2
V gene: TRBV20-1
J gene: TRBJ2-4
CDR3 protein: CSASVLGAGGLAKNIQYF
CDR3 DNA: TGCAGTGCTAGTGTATTGGGGGCGGGAGGGCTAGCCAAAAACATTCAGTACTTC

clone size: -
D gene: -
V gene: TRBV24-1
J gene: TRBJ2-3
CDR3 protein: CATSDSQAWWYSTDTQYF
CDR3 DNA: TGTGCCACCAGTGATTCGCAGGCCTGGTGGTATAGCACAGATACGCAGTATTTT

clone size: -
D gene: -
V gene: TRBV2
J gene: TRBJ1-4
CDR3 protein: CASSISTVNEKLFF
CDR3 DNA: TGTGCCAGCAGCATATCGACAGTTAATGAAAAACTGTTTTTT

clone size: -
D gene: TRBD2
V gene: TRBV7-8
J gene: TRBJ2-1
CDR3 protein: CASSFPSRLAGGGYNEQFF
CDR3 DNA: TGTGCCAGCAGCTTCCCTTCAAGACTAGCGGGAGGAGGTTACAATGAGCAGTTCTTC

clone size: -
D gene: TRBD2
V gene: TRBV19
J gene: TRBJ2-1
CDR3 protein: CASSIVGLAGGNEQFF
CDR3 DNA: TGTGCCAGTAGTATAGTAGGACTAGCGGGGGGCAATGAGCAGTTCTTC

clone size: -
D gene: TRBD2
V gene: TRBV18
J gene: TRBJ2-1
CDR3 protein: CASSPVQSSGTPNEQFF
CDR3 DNA: TGTGCCAGCTCACCAGTTCAATCAAGCGGGACCCCCAATGAGCAGTTCTTC

clone size: -
D gene: TRBD1
V gene: TRBV5-6
J gene: TRBJ1-2
CDR3 protein: CASSSGTGANYGYTF
CDR3 DNA: TGTGCCAGCAGCTCCGGGACAGGGGCTAACTATGGCTACACCTTC

clone size: -
D gene: -
V gene: TRBV21-1
J gene: TRBJ2-7
CDR3 protein: CASSLREPLPEQYF
CDR3 DNA: TGTGCCAGCAGTCTCCGGGAGCCGCTACCCGAGCAGTACTTC

clone size: once
D gene: -
V gene: TRBV6-1
J gene: TRBJ2-7
CDR3 protein: CASSEVVVYEQYF
CDR3 DNA: TGTGCCAGCAGTGAAGTGGTAGTCTACGAGCAGTACTTC

clone size: -
D gene: TRBD1
V gene: TRBV25-1
J gene: TRBJ1-1
CDR3 protein: CASSEPGQGFTEAFF
CDR3 DNA: TGTGCCAGCAGTGAGCCAGGACAGGGGTTCACTGAAGCTTTCTTT

clone size: -
D gene: -
V gene: TRBV30
J gene: TRBJ1-1
CDR3 protein: CAWIANSMNTEAFF
CDR3 DNA: TGTGCCTGGATTGCGAACTCGATGAACACTGAAGCTTTCTTT

clone size: -
D gene: TRBD2
V gene: TRBV19
J gene: TRBJ2-3
CDR3 protein: CASSQNPGTSQELDTQYF
CDR3 DNA: TGTGCCAGTAGCCAAAACCCTGGGACTAGCCAAGAGCTGGATACGCAGTATTTT